This T cell receptor (beta chain) was observed in a study of shared clonotypes between healthy human individuals (dated by TCRdb to 2019 to 2021). In terms of the full investigation: Two women and three men aged 18 to 49 years were included in the cohort. The study deeply sequenced blood TCR repertoires of about five healthy adults to estimate repertoire size and the extent of clonotype sharing between individuals. To increase sequencing depth and limit assay-specific biases, different laboratories used diverse techniques to prepare libraries and sequence TCR repertoires. Between about 0.85 and 10 billion PBMCs per donor were obtained by leukapheresis. Broader findings and caveats from the paper: Sampling was restricted to blood, and TCR repertoires in tissues likely differ from the TCR repertoires found in blood. Based on pairwise subsampling, the degree of clonotype sharing among donors was expected to be affected by sequencing depth. Because the study included only a small number of donors, the genetic and exposure-history diversity represented was limited.

Using the deep immunoSEQ assay, TCR CDR3 regions were amplified from genomic DNA by multiplex PCR. Genomic DNA extracted from each cell subset was distributed evenly over all wells of several immunoSEQ 96-well plates, and each plate served as one replicate. For unsorted PBMC, approximately 290 ng genomic DNA, equal to roughly 32,000 T cell genomes, was loaded into each replicate PCR. Ten immunoSEQ deep assay plates were used to sequence unsorted PBMC genomic DNA. Purified libraries were measured with a Qubit 3.0 fluorometer, size-checked on a Bioanalyzer 2100, and measured again with the KAPA Library Quantification kit. Each immunoSEQ 96-well plate was sequenced on its own single-read 150-cycle Illumina NextSeq 550 flow cell. The paper's data handling went like this. Because the immunoSEQ output included only junctional sequences and no quality scores, the filtering could not be the same as the filtering used for full-length reads. To assign V/J genes and CDR3, sequences were annotated against IMGT germline references using PyIR, a Python wrapper for IgBLAST v1.9. Reads were filtered out if the reads had weak V/J assignments (E-value above 1e-6), no CDR3, stop codons, out-of-frame junctions, or ambiguous translated residues. V3J clonotypes were defined by identical inferred V gene, J gene, and CDR3 amino acid sequence. Percentage overlap between repertoires was computed as shared unique clonotypes divided by the size of the smaller repertoire. Repertoire richness was assessed with RTK rarefaction, the Chao1 estimator, and Recon v2.1 estimates of unobserved clonotypes. TCRdb took this table from immuneACCESS and kept in-frame rearrangements with V and J called. Such tables lack part of the clones; where checked against another copy, unresolved V genes explain under half of the gap, and the rest is unexplained. The V and J calls and clone size were taken over from that table, and D and trimming were inferred from the DNA. This sample lists about 490,000 clones; approximately 84% were detected once. Of the sample, roughly 13% falls within the top ten clones.

Donors were healthy HIV-negative adults with no recently reported acute infections or vaccinations. All donors were Caucasian adults living in Nashville, Tennessee, USA. For unsorted samples, approximately 89 million PBMCs were counted, and genomic DNA was extracted using the QIAamp DNA Blood Mini kit. After blood collection by leukapheresis, PBMCs were isolated using Ficoll-Histopaque density gradient centrifugation and then cryopreserved in the vapor phase of liquid nitrogen. This clone has more than one count but fewer than ten. Its antigen specificity is not known. Base quality data are lacking; no much larger clone is found one base away. V is clipped by 6 bases and J by 3 bases, and the sequence between their germline boundaries is 11 bases long. Looking up the germline V gene yields CDR1 WSHSY and CDR2 SAAADI. CDR3 length: 13 amino acids, cysteine to phenylalanine. Only CDR3 DNA is held: 39 bases, read in frame from base 1.

The sequence derives from a woman between 40 and 55 years old in good health. Some clones in this sample may be carry-over from other donors' samples. Rearrangement joined TRBV10-2 to TRBJ2-5; TRBD1 might be the D gene, on 5 matching bases. The sequenced material came from PBMCs. The CDR3 region has the sequence CASRTVEEETQYF. The DNA sequence is TGCGCCAGCAGGACAGTTGAAGAAGAGACCCAGTACTTC.